A selection of T cell receptor beta chains follows, all from one sample in a study of CD8+ T cells in alopecia areata. Sequenced by immunoSEQ multiplex PCR; TCRdb stores in-frame clones only, minus some. Of approximately 130,000 clones listed, 40% to 55% were seen once; the top ten hold about 10%. Sequencing was carried out using NKG2D-low CD8+ T cells sorted from blood. The receptors shown here come from a human donor with alopecia areata. The CDR3 runs from the conserved cysteine through the conserved F or W. The D gene is left open where the match is weak. Clone size appears in some rows only: once, few, many, or a class for an expanded clone.

d_call,j_call,clone_size,v_call,cdr3_nt,cdr3_aa
TRBD2,TRBJ2-3,NA,TRBV27,TGTGCCAGCAGTTTAGACGGGGGGGCGCAGTATTTT,CASSLDGGAQYF
NA,TRBJ2-5,NA,TRBV6-5,TGTGCCAGCAGTTACTCGACACAGGGAGAGACCCAGTACTTC,CASSYSTQGETQYF
NA,TRBJ2-2,few,TRBV29-1,TGCAGCGTTGACGGGGGACACACCGGGGAGCTGTTTTTT,CSVDGGHTGELFF
NA,TRBJ1-2,NA,TRBV29-1,TGCAGCGTTGAAGAAGGGGGGACTGGCTACACCTTC,CSVEEGGTGYTF
NA,TRBJ1-2,few,TRBV29-1,TGCAGCGCCGGGCCTGACCGTAACTATGGCTACACCTTC,CSAGPDRNYGYTF
NA,TRBJ1-1,NA,TRBV6-5,TGTGCCAGCAGTTTGGGGGATGAAGCTTTCTTT,CASSLGDEAFF
NA,TRBJ2-1,few,TRBV7-9,TGTGCCAGCAGCCCTCGGGCCTTCTCCCTCGGTGAGCAGTTCTTC,CASSPRAFSLGEQFF
NA,TRBJ2-5,NA,TRBV28,TGTGCCAGCAGGCAAATGTGGGGGCAGGAGACCCAGTACTTC,CASRQMWGQETQYF
NA,TRBJ2-5,NA,TRBV29-1,TGCAGCGCCGAAAGACAGGGCCGGCCGCGGGGAGAGACCCAGTACTTC,CSAERQGRPRGETQYF
NA,TRBJ2-5,few,TRBV30,TGTGCCTGGAACAGCCAAGCAGAGACCCAGTACTTC,CAWNSQAETQYF
NA,TRBJ2-5,few,TRBV25-1,TGTGCCAGCAGTCGGGACGGCCAAGAGACCCAGTACTTC,CASSRDGQETQYF
NA,TRBJ2-1,few,TRBV29-1,TGCAGCGTTGAAGAGGGCCTAGAAGCATTTGAGCAGTTCTTC,CSVEEGLEAFEQFF
TRBD1,TRBJ1-1,NA,TRBV27,TGTGCCAGCAGCCGGACAGGGACTGAAGCTTTCTTT,CASSRTGTEAFF
NA,TRBJ2-5,once,TRBV5-1,TGCGCCAGCAGCTTGGGGGACATTGGAGAGACCCAGTACTTC,CASSLGDIGETQYF
NA,TRBJ2-7,few,TRBV29-1,TGCAGCGTCCAGGACGGCCACGAGCAGTACTTC,CSVQDGHEQYF
NA,TRBJ2-7,NA,TRBV18,TGTGCCAGCTCACCAACCATATCCTACGAGCAGTACTTC,CASSPTISYEQYF
TRBD1,TRBJ2-7,NA,TRBV30,TGTGCCTGGGCGAACCGGGACAGGGGGTATCGATCCTACGAGCAGTACTTC,CAWANRDRGYRSYEQYF
TRBD2,TRBJ2-7,NA,TRBV30,TGTGCCTGGTCCGGGACTACCTCCTACGAGCAGTACTTC,CAWSGTTSYEQYF
TRBD1,TRBJ2-7,NA,TRBV30,TGTGCCTGGAGTACAGGACAGGGAACTTACGAGCAGTACTTC,CAWSTGQGTYEQYF
NA,TRBJ2-1,few,TRBV29-1,TGCAGCGCTGAGGCCGCGGGATTAAGCTCCTACAATGAGCAGTTCTTC,CSAEAAGLSSYNEQFF
TRBD1,TRBJ2-2,NA,TRBV23-1,TGCGCCAGCAGCCTAACGGACAGGGGACGGGGGCCGAACACCGGGGAGCTGTTTTTT,CASSLTDRGRGPNTGELFF
NA,TRBJ2-2,NA,TRBV29-1,TGCAGCGCCACCACCCCACGGACTACGGACACCGGGGAGCTGTTTTTT,CSATTPRTTDTGELFF
NA,TRBJ2-5,NA,TRBV30,TGTGCCTGGAGCGACGGCCAAGAGACCCAGTACTTC,CAWSDGQETQYF
TRBD1,TRBJ2-3,NA,TRBV18,TGTGCCAGCTCATGGACAGGGGGCGGAGATACGCAGTATTTT,CASSWTGGGDTQYF
NA,TRBJ2-7,NA,TRBV7-2,TGTGCCAGCAGCTTGAGCGGACCGCCCTACGAGCAGTACTTC,CASSLSGPPYEQYF
TRBD1,TRBJ1-2,NA,TRBV4-1,TGCGCCAGCAGCCAAGATAGGGACGGGACAGGGGATGGCTACACCTTC,CASSQDRDGTGDGYTF
TRBD2,TRBJ2-7,NA,TRBV27,TGTGCCAGCAGTTGGGGACTAGCGGATTACGAGCAGTACTTC,CASSWGLADYEQYF
NA,TRBJ2-3,few,TRBV27,TGTGCCAGCAGTTTAGGCCGGGACACAGATACGCAGTATTTT,CASSLGRDTDTQYF
NA,TRBJ1-5,NA,TRBV5-1,TGCGCCAGCAGCCTTGAGCCGGGCGGACAGCCCCAGCATTTT,CASSLEPGGQPQHF
TRBD1,TRBJ2-1,NA,TRBV30,TGTGCCTGGGGGGCAGGGGGCGTTTACAATGAGCAGTTCTTC,CAWGAGGVYNEQFF
NA,TRBJ2-5,NA,TRBV7-9,TGTGCCAGCAGCGCCCCGGGACCCCAAGAGACCCAGTACTTC,CASSAPGPQETQYF